The next 24 T cell receptor beta chains were all read from a single sample in a study of T cell responses to AZD1222 COVID-19 vaccine. Repertoires were generated with immunoSEQ multiplex PCR, while TCRdb's copy carries only in-frame clones and drops some. The table shows 130,000 to 150,000 clones, with around nine tenths occurring only once. This specimen consisted of peripheral blood, obtained on day 0 of MenACWY control vaccination. Receptor source: an adult in good health.

The chain carries TRBV7-9 and TRBJ2-2; tentatively, D is TRBD1 (5 bases). Germline V gene sequence: CDR1 SEHNR, CDR2 FQNEAQ (reference sequence). The V gene lost 6 bases and the J gene lost 2 bases, with 13 bases spanning the gap. The CDR3 runs 15 residues. CDR3: CASRHRQSNTGELFF. CDR3 bases: TGTGCCAGCAGACACCGACAGAGTAACACCGGGGAGCTGTTTTTT.

This clone came up a few times. This chain joins TRBV20-1 and TRBJ2-7; the D is unclear. CDR1 and CDR2 (germline): DFQATT, SNEGSKA (reference sequence). Deletions cut 3 bases from V and 3 bases from J, with 6 bases between. The CDR3 runs 11 residues. The CDR3 region is CSARRNYEQYF. In DNA form, the CDR3 reads TGCAGTGCTAGGAGGAACTACGAGCAGTACTTC.

Only one count was recorded for this clone. The rearrangement uses TRBV29-1 and TRBJ1-1; no reliable D call. Germline loops: CDR1 SQVTM, CDR2 ANQGSEA. The CDR3 spans 14 residues. V lost 4 bases and J lost 4, with 16 bases in between. The CDR3 bases are TGCAGCGTTGTGTCCAACCTTAGATCCACTGAAGCTTTCTTT. Translated, it gives CSVVSNLRSTEAFF.

V is TRBV6-1 and J is TRBJ1-5, with 7 bases identical to TRBD1. Germline V lookup: CDR1 MNHNS, CDR2 SASEGT. The ends lost 4 bases at V and 0 bases at J; junction bases unmatched: 6. The CDR3 loop spans 16 amino acids. The CDR3 protein is CASSVGTAYSNQPQHF. The CDR3 DNA follows: TGTGCCAGCAGTGTAGGGACAGCATATAGCAATCAGCCCCAGCATTTT.

This chain links TRBV19 with TRBJ2-1; TRBD1 matches at 7 bases. Germline CDR1 LNHDA, CDR2 SQIVND (reference sequence). After removal of 4 bases from V and 3 bases from J, the junction contained 9 bases not matched to a gene. The CDR3 spans 16 residues. CDR3 sequence (DNA): TGTGCCAGTAGTAGACTGTACCGGGACAGCTACAATGAGCAGTTCTTC. Translating gives CASSRLYRDSYNEQFF.

The rearrangement uses TRBV28 and TRBJ1-2, with D unclear. Germline values: CDR1 MDHEN, CDR2 SYDVKM. This CDR3 is 12 amino acids long. Trimming pared 10 bases from V and 2 bases from J, leaving 11 bases between. The CDR3 protein is CAILQPNYGYTF. As DNA, the CDR3 is TGTGCCATCCTCCAACCCAACTATGGCTACACCTTC.

CDR3 nucleotides: TGTGCCAGCAGTCCAAGGGATACGCAGTATTTT. Its translation is CASSPRDTQYF. The genes are TRBV6-6 and TRBJ2-3; D gene ambiguous. The CDR3 spans 11 residues. Deletions cut 5 bases from V and 6 bases from J, with 6 bases between. Looked up from germline, CDR1 is MNHNY and CDR2 is SVGAGI (reference sequence).

The chain joins TRBV30 to TRBJ1-2; D uncertain. The germline CDR1 and CDR2 sequences are GTSNPN and SVGIG (reference sequence). Trimming stripped 5 bases from V and 0 bases from J, with 4 bases between. This CDR3 is built from 11 residues. This CDR3 is CAWGANYGYTF. In nucleotides, the CDR3 is TGTGCCTGGGGGGCTAACTATGGCTACACCTTC.

The rearrangement joins TRBV5-8 to TRBJ1-1; D call uncertain. The V end was cut by 8 bases, the J end by 6 bases, with 8 bases between. The CDR3 contains 10 residues. Germline V gene lookup returns CDR1 SGHTS and CDR2 YDEGEE. CDR3 protein: CASRVAEAFF. CDR3 nucleotide sequence: TGTGCCAGTCGGGTCGCTGAAGCTTTCTTT.

V usage is TRBV15 and J usage is TRBJ2-1; D is undetermined. Germline V lookup: CDR1 LNHNV, CDR2 YYDKDF (reference sequence). There are 13 residues in the CDR3. V gave up 0 bases and J gave up 3 bases, with 3 bases separating them. The CDR3 protein is CATSRDYYNEQFF. DNA for the CDR3: TGTGCCACCAGCAGAGACTACTACAATGAGCAGTTCTTC. The variable domain in full, completed from reference TRBV15 and TRBJ2-1, reads DAMVIQNPRYQVTQFGKPVTLSCSQTLNHNVMYWYQQKSSQAPKLLFHYYDKDFNNEADTPDNFQSRRPNTSFCFLDIRSPGLGDTAMYLCATSRDYYNEQFFGPGTRLTVL.

The chain combines TRBV7-9 with TRBJ1-5, with D uncertain. This CDR3 has 13 residues. The germline V gene has CDR1 SEHNR and CDR2 FQNEAQ (reference sequence). V was cut by 5 bases and J by 1 base, with 6 bases left in between. The DNA for the CDR3 is TGTGCCAGCAGCCCCACCAGCAATCAGCCCCAGCATTTT. This gives the protein CASSPTSNQPQHF.

The CDR3 is CASSHGAGEAFF. CDR3 sequence (DNA): TGTGCCAGCAGCCACGGGGCGGGTGAAGCTTTCTTT. The chain joins TRBV14 to TRBJ1-1; possible D gene TRBD1, 5 bases. From germline, CDR1 is SGHDN and CDR2 FVKESK. Trimming removed 3 bases at V and 7 bases at J, with 9 bases between. The CDR3 sequence is 12 residues long.

The chain uses TRBV19 and TRBJ2-2; 14 bases are shared with TRBD2. The V segment lost 7 bases and the J segment 6 bases; nucleotides outside the gene matches: 10. The germline V gene encodes CDR1 LNHDA and CDR2 SQIVND (reference sequence). The CDR3 runs to 17 residues. CDR3 sequence reads: CASTGTSGLAGAGELFF. In nucleotides, the CDR3 is TGTGCCAGTACCGGTACTTCGGGACTAGCGGGGGCCGGGGAGCTGTTTTTT. The full variable domain, rest sourced from reference TRBV19 and TRBJ2-2, is DGGITQSPKYLFRKEGQNVTLSCEQNLNHDAMYWYRQDPGQGLRLIYYSQIVNDFQKGDIAEGYSVSREKKESFPLTVTSAQKNPTAFYLCASTGTSGLAGAGELFFGEGSRLTVL.

CDR3 loop: CASRPIGNMNTEAFF. The DNA of the CDR3 is TGTGCCAGCAGACCTATAGGGAACATGAACACTGAAGCTTTCTTT. V usage is TRBV5-8 and J usage is TRBJ1-1; D not certain. CDR3 length: 15 residues. From germline, CDR1 is SGHTS and CDR2 YDEGEE. V lost 5 bases, J lost 0 bases, and 14 bases lay in between.

The chain joins TRBV27 to TRBJ1-1; unclear D gene. With 3 bases removed from V and 1 base from J, the gap between germline ends came to 12 bases. The CDR3 is 15 amino acids. The germline V gene encodes CDR1 MNHEY and CDR2 SMNVEV (reference sequence). DNA for the CDR3: TGTGCCAGCAGTTTTCTATGGAGAGGGAACACTGAAGCTTTCTTT. It is translated as CASSFLWRGNTEAFF.

The sample holds a few counts of this clone. This chain links TRBV4-2 with TRBJ1-1; D is uncertain. Trimming removed 3 bases from V and 1 base from J, with 12 bases in between. The germline CDR1 and CDR2 sequences are LGHNA and YNFKEQ. The CDR3 loop spans 15 amino acids. The CDR3 nucleotides are TGTGCCAGCAGCCAGGTCGGGGTGTGGAACACTGAAGCTTTCTTT. Residues: CASSQVGVWNTEAFF.

V and J are TRBV7-9 and TRBJ1-2; possible D gene TRBD1, 5 bases. The germline V gene has CDR1 SEHNR and CDR2 FQNEAQ (reference sequence). CDR3 length equals 17 residues. Trimming took off 3 bases at V and 0 bases at J, with 17 bases between the two ends. The CDR3 spells CASSLSGGFKANYGYTF. The DNA for the CDR3 is TGTGCCAGCAGCTTGAGCGGGGGGTTTAAAGCTAACTATGGCTACACCTTC.

V is TRBV6-5 and J is TRBJ1-4, with 8 bases fitting TRBD1. CDR3 size: 14 residues. Per the germline V gene, CDR1 is MNHEY and CDR2 is SVGAGI. J lost 5 bases, V lost 5 bases, and 4 bases had no gene match. CDR3 DNA: TGTGCCAGCAGTCAGCGACAGGGGAATGAAAAACTGTTTTTT. Protein sequence: CASSQRQGNEKLFF.

In nucleotides, the CDR3 is TGTGCCAGCAGTCCCCAGGGACAGGGCGCGAGGACTGAAGCTTTCTTT. Its translation is CASSPQGQGARTEAFF. J is TRBJ1-1 and V is TRBV28; TRBD1 aligns across 9 bases. From germline, CDR1 is MDHEN and CDR2 SYDVKM. After removal of 5 bases from V and 5 bases from J, the junction contained 12 bases not matched to a gene. The CDR3 spans 16 residues.

The gene calls are TRBV5-1 and TRBJ1-3, with TRBD1 as a possible D gene (5 bases). Germline loops: CDR1 SGHRS, CDR2 YFSETQ. This CDR3 region has 14 residues. Trimming left V 4 bases short and J 0 bases short, with 8 bases between. In DNA form, the CDR3 reads TGCGCCAGCAGCCAGACAGTCTCTGGAAACACCATATATTTT. Protein: CASSQTVSGNTIYF.

In its sample, this clone was seen a few times. The J gene is TRBJ1-5, the V gene TRBV19; the D gene is possibly TRBD1 (6 bases). Germline CDR1 reads LNHDA; CDR2 reads SQIVND (reference sequence). The CDR3 consists of 16 residues. The V gene lost 4 bases and the J gene lost 1 base, with 14 bases spanning the gap. In DNA form, the CDR3 reads TGTGCCAGTAGTAAATCGGGGGGCTTAAGCAATCAGCCCCAGCATTTT. Amino acid sequence: CASSKSGGLSNQPQHF.

V gene TRBV19 combines with J gene TRBJ2-1, with 9 bases matching TRBD2. Trimming at V came to 2 bases and at J to 7 bases, leaving 6 bases not matched to a gene. Germline V gene data show CDR1 as LNHDA and CDR2 as SQIVND (reference sequence). CDR3 size: 15 residues. The CDR3 loop is CASSILAGNINEQFF. In DNA form, the CDR3 reads TGTGCCAGTAGTATACTAGCGGGGAATATTAATGAGCAGTTCTTC.

The chain recombines TRBV11-2 with TRBJ2-7, with D tentatively TRBD1 (6 bases). CDR1 SGHAT and CDR2 FQNNGV come from the germline V gene. V was pared by 0 bases and J by 2 bases, with 8 bases between. This CDR3 is 14 amino acids long. The CDR3 spells CASSLDKGAYEQYF. CDR3 nucleotides: TGTGCCAGCAGCTTAGATAAGGGGGCCTACGAGCAGTACTTC.

The CDR3 is CASSFSAQPQHF. The CDR3 region has the DNA TGTGCCAGCAGCTTTAGCGCGCAGCCCCAGCATTTT. The V and J genes are TRBV7-9 and TRBJ1-5; D not certain. This CDR3 is 12 amino acids long. CDR1 is SEHNR and CDR2 is FQNEAQ in the germline V gene (reference sequence). Trimming took off 3 bases at V and 7 bases at J, with 7 bases between the two ends.